Presented here are 19 T cell receptor beta chains from one specimen sequenced in a study of blood T cell repertoires in COVID-19. The method was immunoSEQ multiplex PCR; TCRdb's version includes in-frame clones alone and lacks a portion of them. The table includes a few hundred thousand clones, 75% to 95% detected once. Sequenced sample: peripheral blood. These receptors all stem from a woman aged 25 to 45 with COVID-19, enrolled during active disease.

The chain recombines TRBV7-9 with TRBJ2-1; 8 positions match TRBD1. Germline V gives CDR1 SEHNR, CDR2 FQNEAQ (reference sequence). The CDR3 loop spans 15 amino acids. The J segment lost 5 bases and the V segment lost 5 bases, leaving 8 bases of the junction unmatched. The CDR3 is CASSKAGTGNNEQFF. The CDR3, as DNA: TGTGCCAGCAGCAAAGCCGGGACAGGTAACAATGAGCAGTTCTTC.

V usage is TRBV28 and J usage is TRBJ1-2; 8 bases fit TRBD1. CDR1 and CDR2 from the germline V gene are MDHEN and SYDVKM. The CDR3 runs to 14 residues. V lost 7 bases and J lost 5; bases outside the gene matches: 9. The CDR3 protein is CASTPDREGYGYTF. The CDR3 bases are TGTGCCAGCACCCCGGACAGGGAGGGTTATGGCTACACCTTC.

The genes are TRBV6-5 and TRBJ2-5; a possible D gene is TRBD2 (6 bases). CDR3 length: 14 amino acids. Trimming stripped 7 bases from V and 0 bases from J, with 12 bases between. The germline gives CDR1 MNHEY, CDR2 SVGAGI. The CDR3 loop reads CASTQGGNQETQYF. The CDR3 DNA reads as TGTGCCAGCACTCAGGGCGGGAACCAAGAGACCCAGTACTTC.

The gene calls are TRBV11-2 and TRBJ2-7; 7 bases fit TRBD2. CDR3 length: 16 residues. V dropped 3 bases and J dropped 3; count of bases not matched to a gene: 11. CDR1 is SGHAT, CDR2 FQNNGV, per germline. The CDR3 region has the DNA TGTGCCAGCAGCTTCGGCAGGGAGGGACTGAACTACGAGCAGTACTTC. Protein: CASSFGREGLNYEQYF. Filled out from reference TRBV11-2 and TRBJ2-7, the complete variable domain reads EAGVAQSPRYKIIEKRQSVAFWCNPISGHATLYWYQQILGQGPKLLIQFQNNGVVDDSQLPKDRFSAERLKGVDSTLKIQPAKLEDSAVYLCASSFGREGLNYEQYFGPGTRLTVT.

The chain combines TRBV5-4 with TRBJ1-1; 9 bases agree with TRBD1. V lost 4 bases to trimming and J lost 5 bases; unmatched junction nucleotides: 12. Germline V CDR1 and CDR2: SGHNT, YYREEE (reference sequence). The CDR3 loop spans 16 amino acids. The DNA of the CDR3 is TGTGCCAGCAGCAGACCAACAGGGGGCGCGAGGACTGAAGCTTTCTTT. Protein product: CASSRPTGGARTEAFF. Filled out from reference TRBV5-4 and TRBJ1-1, the complete variable domain reads ETGVTQSPTHLIKTRGQQVTLRCSSQSGHNTVSWYQQALGQGPQFIFQYYREEENGRGNFPPRFSGLQFPNYSSELNVNALELDDSALYLCASSRPTGGARTEAFFGQGTRLTVV.

V usage is TRBV28 and J usage is TRBJ1-2, with D possibly being TRBD1 (6 bases). Germline assignment: CDR1 MDHEN and CDR2 SYDVKM. The length of the CDR3 is 13 residues. V was trimmed by 8 bases and J by 8 bases, leaving 18 bases between them. Here the CDR3 reads CASATGTGGGYTF. The CDR3 DNA reads TGTGCCAGCGCCACCGGGACGGGGGGCGGCTACACCTTC.

The CDR3 DNA sequence: TGTGCCATCAGTTTGCAGGGTGACTATGGCTACACCTTC. Translating it yields CAISLQGDYGYTF. V usage is TRBV10-3 and J usage is TRBJ1-2, with D maybe TRBD1 (5 bases). The CDR3 has 13 amino acids. Looked up from germline, CDR1 is ENHRY and CDR2 is SYGVKD. The ends were cut back, 5 bases at V and 3 bases at J, with 10 bases in the middle.

This chain uses TRBV7-2 with TRBJ2-2; TRBD2 matches at 8 bases. Germline CDR1 SGHTA, CDR2 FQGNSA. V dropped 2 bases and J dropped 1; count of bases not matched to a gene: 0. CDR3 length equals 15 residues. CDR3: CASSLTSGNTGELFF. The CDR3 DNA reads TGTGCCAGCAGCTTAACTAGCGGGAACACCGGGGAGCTGTTTTTT. Drawing the rest from reference TRBV7-2 and TRBJ2-2, the complete variable domain is GAGVSQSPSNKVTEKGKDVELRCDPISGHTALYWYRQSLGQGLEFLIYFQGNSAPDKSGLPSDRFSAERTGGSVSTLTIQRTQQEDSAVYLCASSLTSGNTGELFFGEGSRLTVL.

The chain links TRBV5-1 to TRBJ1-3, with D perhaps matching TRBD1 (5 bases). The germline V and J ends were trimmed by 4 bases and 0 bases, with 20 bases remaining between them. The length of the CDR3 is 18 residues. CDR1 and CDR2 from the germline V gene are SGHRS and YFSETQ. As DNA, the CDR3 is TGCGCCAGCAGCCGGGGAGACAGCGGGGTCTTCTCTGGAAACACCATATATTTT. It is translated as CASSRGDSGVFSGNTIYF. Combining the CDR3 with reference TRBV5-1 and TRBJ1-3 gives the whole variable domain KAGVTQTPRYLIKTRGQQVTLSCSPISGHRSVSWYQQTPGQGLQFLFEYFSETQRNKGNFPGRFSGRQFSNSRSEMNVSTLELGDSALYLCASSRGDSGVFSGNTIYFGEGSWLTVV.

The chain employs TRBV4-3 and TRBJ2-1; 12 positions agree with TRBD2. J was trimmed by 9 bases and V by 5 bases; bases with no gene match: 5. This CDR3 region has 14 residues. From germline, CDR1 is LGHNA and CDR2 YSLEER. The CDR3 sequence is CASSLGLAGSEQFF. DNA for the CDR3: TGCGCCAGCAGCTTGGGACTAGCGGGCAGTGAGCAGTTCTTC.

This clone was counted only a few times. The V gene is TRBV9, the J gene TRBJ1-2, with no clear D. Trimming left V 0 bases short and J 5 bases short, with 14 bases between. The CDR3 totals 15 residues. The germline CDR1 and CDR2 sequences are SGDLS and YYNGEE. CDR3 DNA sequence: TGTGCCAGCAGCGTAGTCTTAGACACCGATTATGGCTACACCTTC. Encoded protein: CASSVVLDTDYGYTF.

Only one count was recorded for this clone. V usage is TRBV19 and J usage is TRBJ1-5; possibly TRBD1 for D (6 bases). Germline V CDR1 and CDR2: LNHDA, SQIVND (reference sequence). Trimming took off 5 bases at V and 3 bases at J, with 14 bases between the two ends. This CDR3 has 15 residues. The CDR3: CASSSNTGTNQPQHF. CDR3 in DNA: TGTGCCAGTAGTTCCAACACAGGGACCAATCAGCCCCAGCATTTT.

This chain links TRBV10-2 with TRBJ1-5; 7 bases fit TRBD1. This CDR3 contains 17 residues. Looked up from germline, CDR1 is WSHSY and CDR2 is SAAADI. Trimming took 0 bases from V and 0 from J; bases not matched to a gene: 5. The CDR3 sequence: CASSESGTAFSNQPQHF. CDR3 in DNA: TGCGCCAGCAGTGAGTCCGGGACAGCCTTTAGCAATCAGCCCCAGCATTTT.

This sequence joins TRBV15 and TRBJ2-7, with TRBD2 as a possible D gene (6 bases). The length of the CDR3 is 14 residues. The ends were cut back, 1 base at V and 5 bases at J, with 12 bases in the middle. CDR1 and CDR2 from the germline V gene are LNHNV and YYDKDF (reference sequence). CDR3 region: CATSRGREVDEQYF. In nucleotides, the CDR3 is TGTGCCACCAGCAGAGGCAGGGAGGTAGACGAGCAGTACTTC. The full variable domain, its missing parts supplied by reference TRBV15 and TRBJ2-7, is DAMVIQNPRYQVTQFGKPVTLSCSQTLNHNVMYWYQQKSSQAPKLLFHYYDKDFNNEADTPDNFQSRRPNTSFCFLDIRSPGLGDTAMYLCATSRGREVDEQYFGPGTRLTVT.

The chain is built from TRBV5-1 and TRBJ1-4; D ambiguous. Germline V lookup: CDR1 SGHRS, CDR2 YFSETQ. This CDR3 is built from 13 residues. The V end was cut by 6 bases, the J end by 8 bases, with 14 bases between. The CDR3 coding sequence is TGCGCCAGCAAGGAGGAGGGAGTGGAAAAACTGTTTTTT. Its translation: CASKEEGVEKLFF.

The chain links TRBV6-6 to TRBJ2-4; 13 bases are a match to TRBD2. Unmatched junction bases numbered 8, after V lost 5 bases and J lost 7 bases. The germline V gene encodes CDR1 MNHNY and CDR2 SVGAGI (reference sequence). CDR3 length equals 16 residues. The CDR3: CASSNPGLAGVNIQYF. The CDR3 nucleotides are TGTGCCAGCAGTAACCCTGGACTAGCGGGAGTGAACATTCAGTACTTC.

The gene calls are TRBV27 and TRBJ2-4; D is perhaps TRBD1 (5 bases). The CDR3 is 15 amino acids. Germline V gives CDR1 MNHEY, CDR2 SMNVEV (reference sequence). Trimming took 2 bases from V and 4 from J, leaving 12 bases between them. The CDR3 DNA follows: TGTGCCAGCAGTTTAGGTACTAAGGGGAAAAACATTCAGTACTTC. As protein: CASSLGTKGKNIQYF.

The chain recombines TRBV27 with TRBJ2-3; a possible D gene is TRBD2 (5 bases). The V gene's germline CDR1 is MNHEY and CDR2 SMNVEV (reference sequence). There are 13 residues in the CDR3. Trimming shortened V by 7 bases and J by 2 bases, and 10 bases separated the two germline ends. As DNA, the CDR3 is TGTGCCAGCAAAAGCGGTTTCACAGATACGCAGTATTTT. Translation gives CASKSGFTDTQYF.

The V and J genes are TRBV25-1 and TRBJ1-4; TRBD1 matches at 8 bases. The CDR3 extends over 16 amino acids. Trimming cost V 2 bases and J 8 bases; bases outside gene matches: 10. CDR1 is MGHDK and CDR2 is SYGVNS in the germline V gene. The CDR3 reads CASSEGIRGLYEKLFF. The CDR3 DNA is TGTGCCAGCAGTGAAGGGATCAGGGGGCTGTACGAAAAACTGTTTTTT.